These 7 T cell receptor beta chains came from one sample sequenced in a study of cytomegalovirus exposure and HLA in healthy donors. The PCR used 60 Vbeta and 13 Jbeta primers. TCRdb's table, derived via immunoSEQ multiplex PCR, lists solely in-frame clones and lacks some. Altogether more than 85,000 clones are present, around 80% being singletons, with the ten largest covering roughly 12%. The sequencing sample was made of PBMCs. These receptors were collected from a man aged 25-45 years in good health and CMV-seropositive.

The chain combines TRBV28 with TRBJ2-2; 8 nucleotides line up with TRBD1. The CDR3 totals 16 residues. The germline V gene has CDR1 MDHEN and CDR2 SYDVKM. The V gene end was trimmed by 8 bases and the J gene end by 5 bases; junction bases not matched to a gene: 13. The CDR3 sequence is CASYSRQGRETGELFF. The DNA of the CDR3 is TGTGCCAGCTACAGCCGACAGGGGCGCGAGACCGGGGAGCTGTTTTTT.

This clone has more than one count but fewer than ten. The rearrangement joins TRBV11-2 to TRBJ2-6; maybe TRBD1 (6 bases). Looked up from germline, CDR1 is SGHAT and CDR2 is FQNNGV. The CDR3 totals 19 residues. The V end lost 5 bases, the J end lost 0 bases, and 20 bases lay between the germline ends. The CDR3 bases are TGTGCCAGCAGCGGGAAGGCAGGGGCCACTCTCTCTGGGGCCAACGTCCTGACTTTC. It specifies CASSGKAGATLSGANVLTF.

The genes are TRBV6-5 and TRBJ2-7; 7 nucleotides match TRBD2. This CDR3 is 14 amino acids long. Per the germline V gene, CDR1 is MNHEY and CDR2 is SVGAGI. Losses at the gene ends were 8 bases for V and 1 base for J; bases not matched to a gene: 8. The CDR3 is CASRVGGLSYEQYF. DNA of the CDR3: TGTGCCAGCCGGGTGGGGGGGTTATCCTACGAGCAGTACTTC.

The chain carries TRBV6-1 and TRBJ2-3; D might be TRBD1 (6 bases). V was clipped by 10 bases and J by 1 base, with 12 bases between them. The CDR3 covers 13 residues. The germline V gene encodes CDR1 MNHNS and CDR2 SASEGT. CDR3 in DNA: TGTGCCACCCAGCGACAGGGCACAGATACGCAGTATTTT. It translates to CATQRQGTDTQYF.

The J gene is TRBJ2-2, the V gene TRBV30, with D possibly TRBD1 on 6 matching bases. V lost 3 bases to trimming and J lost 6 bases, with 17 bases between them. CDR1 GTSNPN and CDR2 SVGIG come from the germline V gene (reference sequence). The CDR3 has 15 amino acids. CDR3 loop: CAWSPTGTLAGELFF. The CDR3 bases are TGTGCCTGGAGCCCGACCGGGACATTAGCCGGGGAGCTGTTTTTT.

This chain joins TRBV10-3 and TRBJ2-5, with TRBD2 identical over 10 bases. Germline CDR1 ENHRY, CDR2 SYGVKD. The V and J ends lost 10 bases and 3 bases, in that order; junction bases with no gene match: 8. The CDR3 is 14 residues long. This CDR3 is CATNLAGAEETQYF. The CDR3 DNA is TGTGCCACCAACCTAGCGGGGGCTGAAGAGACCCAGTACTTC.

This clone has just one count. This chain connects TRBV11-2 to TRBJ2-7; D perhaps matches TRBD2 (6 bases). This CDR3 is 14 amino acids long. CDR1 is SGHAT and CDR2 is FQNNGV in the germline V gene. V was cut by 2 bases and J by 1 base, with 9 bases left in between. Here the CDR3 reads CASSLPGTSYEQYF. The CDR3 nucleotides read TGTGCCAGCAGCTTACCCGGGACTTCCTACGAGCAGTACTTC.